A selection of T cell receptor beta chains follows, all from one sample in a study of CD8 T cells in Susac syndrome. Each CDR3 protein is one row after TCRdb ran MiXCR on the immunoSEQ multiplex PCR reads. The sample comprises 200,000 to 300,000 distinct CDR3 sequences, less than 96% of which are singletons, and 0.1% rests with the top ten. The source material was CD4+ T cells from PBMCs. The receptors derive from a human donor with Susac syndrome. Each CDR3 is given with its conserved first and last residue. D genes are given only for firm matches. Clone size is given for some rows only: seen once, a few or many times, or a class if the clone is expanded.

v_call	clone_size	d_call	j_call	cdr3_nt	cdr3_aa
TRBV29-1	-	-	TRBJ2-7	TGCAGCGTGAGGGTCGGAGGGGCGAACCTGGGGAACGAGCAGTACTTC	CSVRVGGANLGNEQYF
TRBV29-1	-	-	TRBJ2-5	TGCAGCGTTACCCGGGACCACCAAGAGACCCAGTACTTC	CSVTRDHQETQYF
TRBV20-1	-	TRBD1	TRBJ1-1	TGCAGTGCTAGAGATTTTATAACAGGGGGTTACACTGAAGCTTTCTTT	CSARDFITGGYTEAFF
TRBV5-1	-	-	TRBJ1-1	TGCGCCAGCAGCTTAGTAGGGGCGACAGGCACTGAAGCTTTCTTT	CASSLVGATGTEAFF
TRBV6-4	-	-	TRBJ2-1	TGTGCCAGCAGCAGATCGCCACGGGACAATGAGCAGTTCTTC	CASSRSPRDNEQFF
TRBV11-3	-	-	TRBJ2-2	TGTGCCAGCAGCTTTAGCGTCACCGGGGAGCTGTTTTTT	CASSFSVTGELFF
TRBV21-1	-	-	TRBJ1-4	TGTGCCAGCAGCAAACAGGGACCGAATGAAAAACTGTTTTTT	CASSKQGPNEKLFF
TRBV4-1	once	TRBD2	TRBJ2-2	TGCGCCAGCAGCCAAGGACTAGCGGGAGCCGCGAACACCGGGGAGCTGTTTTTT	CASSQGLAGAANTGELFF
TRBV28	-	-	TRBJ2-2	TGTGCCAGCACCCCGGGGCCCGCCAGCACCGGGGAGCTGTTTTTT	CASTPGPASTGELFF
TRBV9	-	-	TRBJ1-2	TGTGCCAGCAGCGTGGCGGACCGGTTTAACTATGGCTACACCTTC	CASSVADRFNYGYTF
TRBV2	-	-	TRBJ2-1	TGTGCCAGCAGTTACCAGCCCTCCTACAATGAGCAGTTCTTC	CASSYQPSYNEQFF
TRBV5-4	-	-	TRBJ2-1	TGTGCCAGCAGCTCCACCACAGGGTACAATGAGCAGTTCTTC	CASSSTTGYNEQFF
TRBV18	-	TRBD1	TRBJ2-1	TGTGCCAGCTCACCCGGGACAGGGATTTTCGATGAGCAGTTCTTC	CASSPGTGIFDEQFF